The 3 T cell receptor beta chains reported below all come from one sample, sequenced in a study of CD8 T cells in ankylosing spondylitis. These TCRs' antigens remain unknown. TCRdb redid the calling of the 5' RACE reads with MiXCR, one entry per CDR3 protein. The sample lists a few hundred thousand distinct CDR3 sequences, 20% to 25% occurring once. Overall study findings and caveats: A TCR beta motif of several highly homologous variants seemed to mark ankylosing spondylitis blood.

What was sequenced was blood, either unsorted or a sorted T cell fraction (not recorded which). The receptor source for this set is a male donor with ankylosing spondylitis.

This chain joins TRBV20-1 and TRBJ1-1, with a weak D call TRBD1 (6 bases). The CDR3 extends over 14 amino acids. In germline, CDR1 is DFQATT, CDR2 SNEGSKA (reference sequence). Trimming pared 3 bases from V and 14 bases from J, leaving 25 bases between. This chain's CDR3 is CSARQGTRDLGGFF. CDR3 in DNA: TGCAGTGCTAGGCAGGGGACGCGGGACTTGGGAGGGTTCTTT.

This chain links TRBV9 with TRBJ2-1; no firm D call. The CDR3 is made up of 14 amino acids. The V gene's germline CDR1 is SGDLS and CDR2 YYNGEE. V dropped 0 bases and J dropped 8 bases, with 12 bases sitting between them. The CDR3 sequence is CASSVVDTGDEQFF. CDR3 DNA: TGTGCCAGCAGCGTAGTTGACACGGGCGATGAGCAGTTCTTC.

This chain connects TRBV6-1 to TRBJ2-3, with TRBD2 matching 8 bases. This CDR3 has 15 residues. CDR1 MNHNS and CDR2 SASEGT come from the germline V gene. The junction had 7 bases not matched to a gene; V was cut back by 5 bases and J by 3 bases. The CDR3 region has the DNA TGTGCCAGCAGTCCCCCGGGACTAGGGACAGATACGCAGTATTTT. It yields the protein CASSPPGLGTDTQYF.